The 12 T cell receptor beta chains listed next were all sequenced from one sample in a study of cytomegalovirus exposure and HLA in healthy donors. Method: immunoSEQ multiplex PCR; TCRdb's copy keeps in-frame clones and lacks some. The data contain roughly 220,000 clones, around nine tenths of them singletons. The specimen was PBMCs. Source of these receptors: a woman younger than 30 in good health and CMV-seronegative.

This clone was seen just once. The chain is built from TRBV6-6 and TRBJ2-7; 10 nucleotides match TRBD2. Germline CDR1 and CDR2: MNHNY and SVGAGI (reference sequence). V was clipped by 8 bases and J by 6 bases; unmatched bases: 7. The CDR3 totals 13 residues. CDR3 nucleotides: TGTGCCAGCGGGTTACTAGCGGGACGCGAGCAGTACTTC. It yields the protein CASGLLAGREQYF.

The gene calls are TRBV5-5 and TRBJ2-7, with 7 bases lining up with TRBD2. This CDR3 is built from 14 residues. The V gene's germline CDR1 is SGHKS and CDR2 YYEKEE (reference sequence). The V and J ends lost 1 base and 3 bases, in that order; junction bases with no gene match: 4. The CDR3 DNA reads TGTGCCAGCAGCTTGTACCAGCGGGGCTACGAGCAGTACTTC. Translating it yields CASSLYQRGYEQYF.

V and J are TRBV28 and TRBJ2-3, with TRBD2 as a possible D gene (5 bases). V was clipped by 6 bases and J by 3 bases, with 13 bases between them. The CDR3 is 14 residues long. Per the germline V gene, CDR1 is MDHEN and CDR2 is SYDVKM. The CDR3 DNA sequence: TGTGCCAGCAGAATAAGTGGCGGGACAGATACGCAGTATTTT. It translates to CASRISGGTDTQYF.

The chain couples TRBV27 to TRBJ2-1; TRBD1 aligns across 10 bases. The CDR3 contains 14 residues. CDR1 is MNHEY, CDR2 SMNVEV, per germline (reference sequence). Trimming removed 8 bases from V and 9 bases from J; junction bases left unmatched: 10. The CDR3 DNA is TGTGCCAGCTTCCCCTCGACAGGGGGCGTTGAGCAGTTCTTC. It translates to CASFPSTGGVEQFF.

This clone showed up just once. The rearrangement uses TRBV19 and TRBJ1-2, with TRBD1 matching 10 bases. Germline V gene data show CDR1 as LNHDA and CDR2 as SQIVND (reference sequence). Trimming took 4 bases from V and 5 from J; bases not matched to a gene: 7. The CDR3 runs to 15 residues. CDR3 nucleotides: TGTGCCAGTAGTAGAGGGACAGGGGAGAGGTATGGCTACACCTTC. This translates into CASSRGTGERYGYTF. The whole variable domain, filled in from reference TRBV19 and TRBJ1-2, reads DGGITQSPKYLFRKEGQNVTLSCEQNLNHDAMYWYRQDPGQGLRLIYYSQIVNDFQKGDIAEGYSVSREKKESFPLTVTSAQKNPTAFYLCASSRGTGERYGYTFGSGTRLTVV.

The chain is built from TRBV28 and TRBJ2-1; 11 bases match TRBD2. CDR1 and CDR2 (germline): MDHEN, SYDVKM. The CDR3 has 14 residues. With V trimmed by 3 bases and J by 9 bases, 4 bases remained unmatched. CDR3 coding DNA: TGTGCCAGCAGTTTCCTAGCGGGAGGTACTGAGCAGTTCTTC. Protein: CASSFLAGGTEQFF.

The chain is built from TRBV5-4 and TRBJ2-2; D gene uncertain. Per germline, CDR1 SGHNT and CDR2 YYREEE (reference sequence). The germline V and J ends were trimmed by 3 bases and 3 bases, with 9 bases remaining between them. This CDR3 is 14 amino acids long. The CDR3 DNA reads TGTGCCAGCAGCTGGGTCGGGTACACCGGGGAGCTGTTTTTT. Translating gives CASSWVGYTGELFF. Together with reference TRBV5-4 and TRBJ2-2, the CDR3 gives the full variable domain: ETGVTQSPTHLIKTRGQQVTLRCSSQSGHNTVSWYQQALGQGPQFIFQYYREEENGRGNFPPRFSGLQFPNYSSELNVNALELDDSALYLCASSWVGYTGELFFGEGSRLTVL.

The chain employs TRBV6-5 and TRBJ2-3; weak D call: TRBD2 (5 bases). V lost 2 bases and J lost 4, with 10 bases in between. Germline CDR1 reads MNHEY; CDR2 reads SVGAGI. There are 14 residues in the CDR3. This CDR3 is CASSYAEGSDTQYF. Written as DNA, the CDR3 is TGTGCCAGCAGTTACGCCGAGGGTTCAGATACGCAGTATTTT.

This chain joins TRBV7-6 and TRBJ1-4; unclear D gene. The CDR3 has 16 residues. The germline CDR1 and CDR2 sequences are SGHVS and FNYEAQ. The V end lost 3 bases, the J end lost 5 bases, and 16 bases lay between the germline ends. CDR3 nucleotides: TGTGCCAGCAGCTTGGCCATCGGAGCTACGAATGAAAAACTGTTTTTT. Encoded protein: CASSLAIGATNEKLFF.

The CDR3 region is CASIGTGGFFAGYTF. The CDR3 bases are TGTGCCAGTATAGGGACAGGGGGGTTCTTTGCTGGCTACACCTTC. The chain is built from TRBV19 and TRBJ1-2, with 11 bases fitting TRBD1. The CDR3 has 15 residues. Germline values: CDR1 LNHDA, CDR2 SQIVND (reference sequence). Germline trimming cut 7 bases from V and 7 bases from J; bases unmatched to any gene: 11.

This clone was seen a single time. V gene TRBV11-1 combines with J gene TRBJ1-1; no reliable D call. There are 13 residues in the CDR3. Trimming stripped 2 bases from V and 4 bases from J, with 8 bases between. Germline CDR1 reads SGHAT; CDR2 reads FQDESV (reference sequence). CDR3 DNA: TGTGCCAGCAGCTTACGTCGGAGCACTGAAGCTTTCTTT. Protein product: CASSLRRSTEAFF.

This rearrangement joins TRBV7-3 to TRBJ2-7; TRBD1 might be the D (6 bases). Trimming took 5 bases from V and 2 from J, leaving 19 bases between them. CDR3 size: 16 residues. CDR1 is SGHTA, CDR2 FQGTGA, per germline. The CDR3 protein is CASSLERDGDTYEQYF. CDR3 DNA sequence: TGTGCCAGCAGCCTCGAGAGGGACGGGGACACCTACGAGCAGTACTTC.